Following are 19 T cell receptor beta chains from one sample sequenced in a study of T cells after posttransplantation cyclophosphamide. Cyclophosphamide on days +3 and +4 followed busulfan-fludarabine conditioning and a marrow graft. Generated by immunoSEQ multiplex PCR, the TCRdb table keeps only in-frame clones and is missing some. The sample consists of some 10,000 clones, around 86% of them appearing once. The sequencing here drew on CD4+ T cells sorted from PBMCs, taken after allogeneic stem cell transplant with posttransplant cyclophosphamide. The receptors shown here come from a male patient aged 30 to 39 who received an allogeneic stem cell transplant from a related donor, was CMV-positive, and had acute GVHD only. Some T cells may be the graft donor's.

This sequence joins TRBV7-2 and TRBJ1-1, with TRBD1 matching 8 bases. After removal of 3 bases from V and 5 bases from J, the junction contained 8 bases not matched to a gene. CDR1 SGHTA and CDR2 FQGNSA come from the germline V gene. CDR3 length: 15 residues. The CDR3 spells CASSLNRQGNTEAFF. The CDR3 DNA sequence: TGTGCCAGCAGCTTGAACCGACAGGGGAATACTGAAGCTTTCTTT.

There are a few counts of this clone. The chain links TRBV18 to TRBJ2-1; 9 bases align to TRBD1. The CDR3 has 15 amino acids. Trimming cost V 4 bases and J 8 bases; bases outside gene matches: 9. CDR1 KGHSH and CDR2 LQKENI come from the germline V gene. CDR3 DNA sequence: TGTGCCAGCTCACGCCCGGGACAGGGATGGCATGAGCAGTTCTTC. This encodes CASSRPGQGWHEQFF.

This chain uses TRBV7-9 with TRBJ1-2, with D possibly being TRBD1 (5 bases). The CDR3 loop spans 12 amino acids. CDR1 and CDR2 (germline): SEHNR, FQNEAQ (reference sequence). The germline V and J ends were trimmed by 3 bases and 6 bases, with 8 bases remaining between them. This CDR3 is CASSFRGHGYTF. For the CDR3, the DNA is TGTGCCAGCAGCTTTAGGGGTCATGGCTACACCTTC.

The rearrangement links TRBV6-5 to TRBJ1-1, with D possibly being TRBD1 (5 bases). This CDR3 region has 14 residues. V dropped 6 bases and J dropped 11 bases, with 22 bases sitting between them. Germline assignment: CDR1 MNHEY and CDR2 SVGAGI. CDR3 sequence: CASSPQGGVAGAFF. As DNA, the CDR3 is TGTGCCAGCAGCCCCCAGGGAGGGGTCGCAGGTGCTTTCTTT.

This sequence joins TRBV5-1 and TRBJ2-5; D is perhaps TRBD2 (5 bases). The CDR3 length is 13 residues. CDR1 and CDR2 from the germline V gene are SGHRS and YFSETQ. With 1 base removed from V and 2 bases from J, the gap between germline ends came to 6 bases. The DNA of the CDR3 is TGCGCCAGCAGCTTGTGGGAGCAAGAGACCCAGTACTTC. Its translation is CASSLWEQETQYF.

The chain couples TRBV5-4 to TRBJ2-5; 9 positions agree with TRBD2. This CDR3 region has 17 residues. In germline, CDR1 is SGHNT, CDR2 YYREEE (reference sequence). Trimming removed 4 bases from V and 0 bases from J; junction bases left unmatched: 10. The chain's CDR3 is CASSHLGSGGYQETQYF. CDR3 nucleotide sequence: TGTGCCAGCAGCCACTTAGGGAGCGGGGGGTACCAAGAGACCCAGTACTTC.

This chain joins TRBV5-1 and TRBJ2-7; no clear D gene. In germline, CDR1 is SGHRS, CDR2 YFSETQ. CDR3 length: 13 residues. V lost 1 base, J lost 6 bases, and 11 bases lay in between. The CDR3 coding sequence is TGCGCCAGCAGCTTGAACCAGTTTGGCGAGCAGTACTTC. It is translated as CASSLNQFGEQYF.

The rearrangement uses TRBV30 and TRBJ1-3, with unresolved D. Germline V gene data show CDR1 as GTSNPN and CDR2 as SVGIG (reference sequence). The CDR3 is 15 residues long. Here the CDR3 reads CAPGGRGRTGNTIYF. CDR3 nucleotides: TGTGCTCCCGGTGGGCGGGGTAGAACTGGAAACACCATATATTTT.

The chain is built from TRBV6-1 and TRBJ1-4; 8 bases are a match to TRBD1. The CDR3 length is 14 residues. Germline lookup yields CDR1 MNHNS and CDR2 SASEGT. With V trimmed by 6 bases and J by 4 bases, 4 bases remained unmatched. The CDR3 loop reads CASRQGANNEKLFF. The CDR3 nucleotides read TGTGCCAGCAGGCAGGGGGCTAATAATGAAAAACTGTTTTTT.

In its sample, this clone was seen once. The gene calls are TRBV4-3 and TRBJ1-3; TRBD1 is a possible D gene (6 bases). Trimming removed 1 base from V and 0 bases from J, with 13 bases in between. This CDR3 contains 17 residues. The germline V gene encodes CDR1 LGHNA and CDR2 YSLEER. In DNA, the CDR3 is TGCGCCAGCAGCCAAGGAACAGGGCTACTCTCTGGAAACACCATATATTTT. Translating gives CASSQGTGLLSGNTIYF.

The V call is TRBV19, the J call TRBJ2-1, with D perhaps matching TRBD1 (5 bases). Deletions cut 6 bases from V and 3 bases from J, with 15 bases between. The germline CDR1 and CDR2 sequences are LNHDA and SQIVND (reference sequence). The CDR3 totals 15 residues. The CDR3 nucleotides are TGTGCCAGTAGCCTTTCCCTGGACAACTACAATGAGCAGTTCTTC. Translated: CASSLSLDNYNEQFF.

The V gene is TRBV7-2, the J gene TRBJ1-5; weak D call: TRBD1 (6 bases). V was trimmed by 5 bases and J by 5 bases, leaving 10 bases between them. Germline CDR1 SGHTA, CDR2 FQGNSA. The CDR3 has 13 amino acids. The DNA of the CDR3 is TGTGCCAGCAGCCCACAGGGAGATCAGCCCCAGCATTTT. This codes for CASSPQGDQPQHF. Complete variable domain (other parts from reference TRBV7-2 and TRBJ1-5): GAGVSQSPSNKVTEKGKDVELRCDPISGHTALYWYRQSLGQGLEFLIYFQGNSAPDKSGLPSDRFSAERTGGSVSTLTIQRTQQEDSAVYLCASSPQGDQPQHFGDGTRLSIL.

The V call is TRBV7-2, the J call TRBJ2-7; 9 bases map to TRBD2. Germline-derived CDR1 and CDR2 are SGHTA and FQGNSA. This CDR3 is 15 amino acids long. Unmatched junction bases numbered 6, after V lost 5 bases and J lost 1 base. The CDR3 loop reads CASSSSGGSSYEQYF. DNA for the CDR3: TGTGCCAGCAGCAGTAGCGGGGGATCGTCCTACGAGCAGTACTTC.

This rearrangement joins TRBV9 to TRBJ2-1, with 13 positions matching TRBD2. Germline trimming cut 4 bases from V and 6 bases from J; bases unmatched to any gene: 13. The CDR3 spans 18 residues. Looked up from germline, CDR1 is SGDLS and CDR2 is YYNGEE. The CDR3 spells CASSRTTSGGPRGNEQFF. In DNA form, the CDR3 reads TGTGCCAGCAGCCGTACGACTAGCGGGGGGCCTCGCGGCAATGAGCAGTTCTTC.

CDR3 nucleotides: TGTGCCTGGAGTGTACAGACAGGGCCCCCTGAAGCTTTCTTT. It encodes CAWSVQTGPPEAFF. V and J are TRBV30 and TRBJ1-1; 7 bases map to TRBD1. The germline gives CDR1 GTSNPN, CDR2 SVGIG (reference sequence). This CDR3 has 14 residues. The V segment lost 0 bases and the J segment 6 bases; nucleotides outside the gene matches: 7.

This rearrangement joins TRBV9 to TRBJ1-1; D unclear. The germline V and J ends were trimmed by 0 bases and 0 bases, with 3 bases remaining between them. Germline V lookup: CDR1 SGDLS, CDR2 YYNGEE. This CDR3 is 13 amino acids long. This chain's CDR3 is CASSVDMNTEAFF. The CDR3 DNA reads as TGTGCCAGCAGCGTAGATATGAACACTGAAGCTTTCTTT.

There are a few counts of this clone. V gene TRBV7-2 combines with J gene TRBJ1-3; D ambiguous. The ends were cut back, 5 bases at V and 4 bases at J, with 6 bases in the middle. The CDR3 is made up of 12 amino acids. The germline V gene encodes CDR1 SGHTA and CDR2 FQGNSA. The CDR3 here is CASSPGGNTIYF. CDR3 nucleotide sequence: TGTGCCAGCAGCCCGGGAGGAAACACCATATATTTT.

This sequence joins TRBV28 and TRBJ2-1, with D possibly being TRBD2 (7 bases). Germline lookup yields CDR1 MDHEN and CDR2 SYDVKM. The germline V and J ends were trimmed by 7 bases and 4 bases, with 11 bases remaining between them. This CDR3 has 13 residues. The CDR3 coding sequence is TGTGCCAGCACCGGGGGGCTTTACAATGAGCAGTTCTTC. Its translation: CASTGGLYNEQFF.

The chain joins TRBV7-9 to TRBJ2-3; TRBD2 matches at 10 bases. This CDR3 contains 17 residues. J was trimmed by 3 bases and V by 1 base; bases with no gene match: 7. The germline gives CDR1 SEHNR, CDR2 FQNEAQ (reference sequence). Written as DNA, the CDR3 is TGTGCCAGCAGCTTAGGGGAGCGGGGGGGCGGTACAGATACGCAGTATTTT. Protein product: CASSLGERGGGTDTQYF.